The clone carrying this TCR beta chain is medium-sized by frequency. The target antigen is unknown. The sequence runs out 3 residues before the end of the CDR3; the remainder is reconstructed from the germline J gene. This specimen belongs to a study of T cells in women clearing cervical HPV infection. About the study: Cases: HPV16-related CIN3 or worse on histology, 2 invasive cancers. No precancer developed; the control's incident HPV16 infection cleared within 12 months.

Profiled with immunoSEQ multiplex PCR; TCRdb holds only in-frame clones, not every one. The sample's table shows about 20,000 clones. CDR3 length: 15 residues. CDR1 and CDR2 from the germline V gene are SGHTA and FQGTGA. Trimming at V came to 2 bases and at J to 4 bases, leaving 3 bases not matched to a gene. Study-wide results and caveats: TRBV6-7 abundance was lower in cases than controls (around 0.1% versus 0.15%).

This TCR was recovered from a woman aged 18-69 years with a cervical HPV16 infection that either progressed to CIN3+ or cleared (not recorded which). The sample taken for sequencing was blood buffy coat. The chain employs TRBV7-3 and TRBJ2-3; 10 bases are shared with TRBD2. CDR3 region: CASSLASGRADTQYF. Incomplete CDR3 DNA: TGTGCCAGCAGCTTAGCTAGCGGGAGAGCAGATACG.